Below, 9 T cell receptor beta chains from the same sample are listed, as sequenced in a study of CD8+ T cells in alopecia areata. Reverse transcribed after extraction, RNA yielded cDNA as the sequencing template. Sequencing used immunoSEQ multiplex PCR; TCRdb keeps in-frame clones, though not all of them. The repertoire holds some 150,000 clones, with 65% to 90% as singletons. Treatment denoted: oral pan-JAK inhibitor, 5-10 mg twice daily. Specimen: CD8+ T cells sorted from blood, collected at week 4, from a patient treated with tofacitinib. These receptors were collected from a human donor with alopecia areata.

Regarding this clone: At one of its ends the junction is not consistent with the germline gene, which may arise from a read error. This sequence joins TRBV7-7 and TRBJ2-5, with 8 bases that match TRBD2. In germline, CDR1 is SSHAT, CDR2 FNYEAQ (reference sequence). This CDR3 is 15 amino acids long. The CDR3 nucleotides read TGTGCTAGCAGCCCACGACTAGCGCGCGGGGAGACCCAGTACTTC. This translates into CASSPRLARGETQYF.

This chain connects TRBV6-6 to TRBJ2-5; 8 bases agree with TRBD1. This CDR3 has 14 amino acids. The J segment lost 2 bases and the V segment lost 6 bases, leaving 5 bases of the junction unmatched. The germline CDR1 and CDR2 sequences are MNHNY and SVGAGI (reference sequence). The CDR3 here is CASRKTGAQETQYF. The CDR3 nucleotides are TGTGCCAGCAGGAAGACAGGGGCACAAGAGACCCAGTACTTC.

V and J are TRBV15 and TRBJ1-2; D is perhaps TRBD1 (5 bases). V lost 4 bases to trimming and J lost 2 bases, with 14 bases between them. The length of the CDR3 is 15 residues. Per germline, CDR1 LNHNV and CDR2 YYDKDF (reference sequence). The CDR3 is CATSNYKRGNYGYTF. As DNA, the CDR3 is TGTGCCACCAGCAATTACAAGAGGGGAAACTATGGCTACACCTTC.

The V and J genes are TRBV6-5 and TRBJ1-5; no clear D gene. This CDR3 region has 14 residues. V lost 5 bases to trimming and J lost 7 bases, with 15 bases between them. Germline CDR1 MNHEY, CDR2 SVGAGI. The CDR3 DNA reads TGTGCCAGCAGTCCGGAGATGGGTATGCAGCCCCAGCATTTT. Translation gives CASSPEMGMQPQHF.

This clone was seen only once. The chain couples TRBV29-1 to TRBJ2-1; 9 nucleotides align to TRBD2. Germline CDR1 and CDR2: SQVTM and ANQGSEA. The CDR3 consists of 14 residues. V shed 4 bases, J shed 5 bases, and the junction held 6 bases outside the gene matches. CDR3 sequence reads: CSVGRGGRNNEQFF. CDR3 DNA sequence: TGCAGCGTTGGGCGGGGGGGCCGAAACAATGAGCAGTTCTTC.

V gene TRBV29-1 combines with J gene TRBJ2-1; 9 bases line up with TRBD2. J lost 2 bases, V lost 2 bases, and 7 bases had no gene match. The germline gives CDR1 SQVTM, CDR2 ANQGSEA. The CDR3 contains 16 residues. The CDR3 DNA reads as TGCAGCGTTGAAACCTCCGGGACTAGCACCTACAATGAGCAGTTCTTC. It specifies CSVETSGTSTYNEQFF.

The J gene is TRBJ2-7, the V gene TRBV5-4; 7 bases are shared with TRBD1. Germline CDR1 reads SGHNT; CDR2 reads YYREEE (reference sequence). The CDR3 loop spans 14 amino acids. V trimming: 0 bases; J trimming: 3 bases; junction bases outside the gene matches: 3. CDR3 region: CASSLGDSHYEQYF. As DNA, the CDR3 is TGTGCCAGCAGCTTGGGGGACAGCCACTACGAGCAGTACTTC.

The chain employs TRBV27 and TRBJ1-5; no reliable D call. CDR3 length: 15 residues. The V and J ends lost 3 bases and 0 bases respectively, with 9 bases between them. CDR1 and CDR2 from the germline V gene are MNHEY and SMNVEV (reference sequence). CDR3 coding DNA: TGTGCCAGCAGTTTGTACGGGAATAGCAATCAGCCCCAGCATTTT. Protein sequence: CASSLYGNSNQPQHF.

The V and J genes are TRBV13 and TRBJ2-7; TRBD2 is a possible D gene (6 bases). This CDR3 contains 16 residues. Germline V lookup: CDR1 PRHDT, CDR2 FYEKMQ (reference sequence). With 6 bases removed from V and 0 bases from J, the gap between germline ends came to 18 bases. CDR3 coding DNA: TGTGCCAGCAGTCCCCCCGGGGCGGGGCCCTCCTACGAGCAGTACTTC. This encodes CASSPPGAGPSYEQYF.